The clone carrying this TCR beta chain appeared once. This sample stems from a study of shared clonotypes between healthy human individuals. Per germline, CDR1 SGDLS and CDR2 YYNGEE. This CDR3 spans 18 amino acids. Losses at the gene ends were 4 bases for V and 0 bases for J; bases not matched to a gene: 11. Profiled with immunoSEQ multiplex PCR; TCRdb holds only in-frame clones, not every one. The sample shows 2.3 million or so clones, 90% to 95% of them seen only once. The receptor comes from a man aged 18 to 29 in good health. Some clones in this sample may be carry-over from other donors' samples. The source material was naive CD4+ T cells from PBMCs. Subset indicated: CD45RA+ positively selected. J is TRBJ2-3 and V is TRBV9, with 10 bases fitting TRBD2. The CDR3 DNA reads TGTGCCAGCAGCCTTGCGATCCGGACTAGCGGTAGCACAGATACGCAGTATTTT. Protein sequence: CASSLAIRTSGSTDTQYF.